The 23 T cell receptor beta chains below come from one sample, sequenced in a study of T-cell memory formation after mild COVID-19. TCRdb itself ran the 5' RACE reads through MiXCR, one entry per CDR3 protein. The table lists a few hundred thousand distinct CDR3 sequences, about 10% of them singletons, with approximately 3% in the top ten. The specimen was PBMCs or a T cell subset sorted from them (not recorded which). The receptors here all came from a man aged 18 to 35 who had mild COVID-19 (a few samples of this study predate the infection). Cell type and time point are not known.

The chain couples TRBV9 to TRBJ1-5; 7 bases are a match to TRBD1. Germline CDR1 is SGDLS and CDR2 is YYNGEE. The J segment lost 1 base and the V segment lost 3 bases, leaving 4 bases of the junction unmatched. The CDR3 loop spans 15 amino acids. For the CDR3, the DNA is TGTGCCAGCAGCGAGCTGGACAGGAGCAATCAGCCCCAGCATTTT. Translation gives CASSELDRSNQPQHF.

This clonotype was counted only a few times. The V call is TRBV5-6, the J call TRBJ2-3; no reliable D call. The CDR3 is 13 residues long. The V gene lost 4 bases and the J gene lost 2 bases, with 8 bases spanning the gap. Per germline, CDR1 SGHDT and CDR2 YYEEEE. The CDR3 loop is CASSIQATDTQYF. CDR3 DNA sequence: TGTGCCAGCAGCATTCAGGCCACAGATACGCAGTATTTT.

This chain uses TRBV6-1 with TRBJ2-3; tentative D call: TRBD2 (7 bases). Germline-derived CDR1 and CDR2 are MNHNS and SASEGT. Trimming took 6 bases from V and 2 from J, leaving 18 bases between them. This CDR3 spans 16 amino acids. CDR3 coding DNA: TGTGCCAGCAGATATCGGGGGGCGATCCTCACAGATACGCAGTATTTT. Translation gives CASRYRGAILTDTQYF.

This clonotype has at least ten counts. The CDR3 spells CASSLGRRGDGNEQFF. The CDR3 DNA reads as TGTGCCAGCAGCTTGGGGAGGAGGGGGGACGGCAATGAGCAGTTCTTC. This sequence joins TRBV11-2 and TRBJ2-1; D may correspond to TRBD1 or TRBD2 (6 bases each). Deletions cut 3 bases from V and 6 bases from J, with 18 bases between. Germline assignment: CDR1 SGHAT and CDR2 FQNNGV. CDR3 length: 16 residues.

The chain uses TRBV7-9 and TRBJ2-3, with TRBD2 identical over 8 bases. The V and J ends lost 5 bases and 0 bases, in that order; junction bases with no gene match: 13. This CDR3 contains 18 residues. Germline-derived CDR1 and CDR2 are SEHNR and FQNEAQ (reference sequence). The CDR3 DNA follows: TGTGCCAGCAGCCCCTCGGGCAAGGCTAGCGGGAGCACAGATACGCAGTATTTT. It yields the protein CASSPSGKASGSTDTQYF.

The CDR3 protein is CASSSSRGPQETQYF. The CDR3 region has the DNA TGTGCCAGCAGTTCTTCCAGGGGCCCCCAAGAGACCCAGTACTTC. The chain is built from TRBV7-2 and TRBJ2-5, with TRBD1 as a possible D gene (6 bases). V was cut by 6 bases and J by 1 base, with 15 bases left in between. This CDR3 contains 15 residues. Per germline, CDR1 SGHTA and CDR2 FQGNSA.

This clonotype was seen a handful of times. This chain connects TRBV6-6 to TRBJ1-5; D uncertain. The CDR3 is made up of 12 amino acids. Germline CDR1 and CDR2: MNHNY and SVGAGI (reference sequence). V was cut by 6 bases and J by 8 bases, with 11 bases left in between. For the CDR3, the DNA is TGTGCCAGCAGCCAGACCTGGGAGCCCCAGCATTTT. Translated, it gives CASSQTWEPQHF.

The rearrangement links TRBV20-1 to TRBJ1-4; D perhaps matches TRBD1 (6 bases). CDR1 is DFQATT, CDR2 SNEGSKA, per germline (reference sequence). The CDR3 runs 13 residues. The V and J ends lost 5 bases and 8 bases respectively, with 15 bases between them. Here the CDR3 DNA reads TGCAGTGCTCAAAGACAGGATGGGGAAAAACTGTTTTTT. Translation: CSAQRQDGEKLFF.

This clonotype was counted between two and nine times. The chain employs TRBV6-2 or TRBV6-3 and TRBJ2-1; the D is unclear. V lost 2 bases, J lost 7 bases, and 6 bases lay in between. The CDR3 loop spans 12 amino acids. Looked up from germline, CDR1 is MNHEY and CDR2 is SVGEGT. DNA for the CDR3: TGTGCCAGCAGTTACCTCGTAAATGAGCAGTTCTTC. This encodes CASSYLVNEQFF.

The chain uses TRBV29-1 and TRBJ1-1; weak D call: TRBD1 (6 bases). Between the trimmed V and J ends, which lost 3 bases and 4 bases, there was a span of 18 bases. From germline, CDR1 is SQVTM and CDR2 ANQGSEA. The CDR3 covers 15 residues. CDR3 bases: TGCAGCGTTGACCCGGGGGCAGGGGCGGGCACTGAAGCTTTCTTT. This translates into CSVDPGAGAGTEAFF.

This rearrangement joins TRBV5-1 to TRBJ2-2; the match to TRBD1 covers 10 bases. Germline values: CDR1 SGHRS, CDR2 YFSETQ. V was pared by 4 bases and J by 5 bases, with 2 bases of the junction left unmatched. This CDR3 contains 14 residues. CDR3 nucleotide sequence: TGCGCCAGCAGCGGACAGGGGGTAACCGGGGAGCTGTTTTTT. This gives the protein CASSGQGVTGELFF.

This clonotype was seen more than once but under ten times. V usage is TRBV5-1 and J usage is TRBJ2-6; D is unresolved. The V gene's germline CDR1 is SGHRS and CDR2 YFSETQ. Trimming took off 7 bases at V and 4 bases at J, with 9 bases between the two ends. The CDR3 is 13 residues long. For the CDR3, the DNA is TGCGCCAGCCAAGAGGCGGGGGCCAACGTCCTGACTTTC. This translates into CASQEAGANVLTF.

This clonotype was counted many times. This chain links TRBV7-9 with TRBJ2-1; TRBD2 is a possible D gene (6 bases). Germline loops: CDR1 SEHNR, CDR2 FQNEAQ (reference sequence). Trimming stripped 3 bases from V and 2 bases from J, with 14 bases between. This CDR3 is built from 16 residues. The CDR3 loop reads CASSFKRGTPYNEQFF. DNA of the CDR3: TGTGCCAGCAGCTTCAAACGGGGGACCCCCTACAATGAGCAGTTCTTC.

The chain recombines TRBV6-6 with TRBJ2-5, with D possibly being TRBD1 (6 bases). From germline, CDR1 is MNHNY and CDR2 SVGAGI (reference sequence). This CDR3 has 13 residues. The V end lost 7 bases, the J end lost 0 bases, and 9 bases lay between the germline ends. CDR3 region: CASNDRHQETQYF. DNA for the CDR3: TGTGCCAGCAACGACAGGCACCAAGAGACCCAGTACTTC.

The rearrangement joins TRBV9 to TRBJ2-3; no firm D call. The CDR3 has 15 amino acids. Germline lookup yields CDR1 SGDLS and CDR2 YYNGEE. V gave up 4 bases and J gave up 4 bases, with 16 bases separating them. The CDR3: CASSLSLAYPDTQYF. As DNA, the CDR3 is TGTGCCAGCAGCCTTTCGTTGGCTTATCCAGATACGCAGTATTTT.

The chain links TRBV29-1 to TRBJ1-1, with D tentatively TRBD1 (5 bases). V was cut by 8 bases and J by 4 bases, with 14 bases left in between. Germline values: CDR1 SQVTM, CDR2 ANQGSEA. This CDR3 is 12 amino acids long. The CDR3 bases are TGCAGCTCTGGGCGGGGGGGCACTGAAGCTTTCTTT. Protein sequence: CSSGRGGTEAFF.

This clonotype has just a few counts. This chain joins TRBV6-6 and TRBJ2-3; D is uncertain. Germline V gives CDR1 MNHNY, CDR2 SVGAGI (reference sequence). V lost 5 bases to trimming and J lost 2 bases, with 11 bases between them. This CDR3 region has 14 residues. The CDR3 DNA reads as TGTGCCAGCAGTGGACCGATTCCCACAGATACGCAGTATTTT. Amino acid sequence: CASSGPIPTDTQYF.

This clonotype was found many times. The chain couples TRBV5-1 to TRBJ2-3; TRBD1 aligns across 7 bases. V gave up 4 bases and J gave up 2 bases; unmatched junction bases: 4. The CDR3 runs to 14 residues. Germline CDR1 reads SGHRS; CDR2 reads YFSETQ. CDR3 amino acids: CASSLGQDTDTQYF. The CDR3 bases are TGCGCCAGCAGCCTAGGACAGGACACAGATACGCAGTATTTT.

This chain uses TRBV5-4 with TRBJ2-3; tentatively, D is TRBD1 (5 bases). Germline lookup yields CDR1 SGHNT and CDR2 YYREEE (reference sequence). Between the trimmed V and J ends, which lost 0 bases and 3 bases, there was a span of 8 bases. This CDR3 spans 14 amino acids. The chain's CDR3 is CASSLAKGTDTQYF. CDR3 nucleotides: TGTGCCAGCAGCTTGGCCAAGGGGACAGATACGCAGTATTTT.

This clonotype was observed a handful of times. The V gene is TRBV9, the J gene TRBJ1-4; no firm D call. The CDR3 totals 12 residues. V dropped 0 bases and J dropped 12 bases, with 9 bases sitting between them. Germline V gene lookup returns CDR1 SGDLS and CDR2 YYNGEE. The DNA of the CDR3 is TGTGCCAGCAGCGTAGATGCGTCGGAACTGTTTTTT. This gives the protein CASSVDASELFF.

The V call is TRBV4-1, the J call TRBJ2-7, with 10 bases aligning to TRBD1. The V and J ends lost 0 bases and 4 bases, in that order; junction bases with no gene match: 6. This CDR3 is 16 amino acids long. Germline V gives CDR1 MGHRA, CDR2 YSYEKL. The CDR3 reads CASSQDTAGQGYEQYF. The DNA of the CDR3 is TGCGCCAGCAGCCAAGATACCGCGGGACAGGGGTACGAGCAGTACTTC.

This clonotype has ten or more counts. The chain recombines TRBV7-2 with TRBJ2-2; D remains unclear. CDR1 SGHTA and CDR2 FQGNSA come from the germline V gene. V was clipped by 6 bases and J by 8 bases, with 13 bases between them. The CDR3 extends over 13 amino acids. CDR3: CASSINQHGELFF. The CDR3 DNA reads TGTGCCAGCAGTATTAACCAGCATGGGGAGCTGTTTTTT.

This clonotype came up a few times. The chain couples TRBV24-1 to TRBJ2-3; possibly TRBD1 for D (5 bases). This CDR3 is built from 14 residues. Trimming took off 2 bases at V and 2 bases at J, with 7 bases between the two ends. CDR1 and CDR2 (germline): KGHDR, SFDVKD. The CDR3 spells CATSDSRATDTQYF. The CDR3 DNA reads as TGTGCCACCAGTGATTCCAGGGCCACAGATACGCAGTATTTT.